Presented here are 19 T cell receptor beta chains from one specimen sequenced in a study of blood T cell repertoires in COVID-19. Using immunoSEQ multiplex PCR, the repertoire was profiled, and TCRdb retains in-frame clones only, with some absent. In the table there are tens of thousands of clones, around 82% of which are singletons. Material for sequencing was peripheral blood. All receptors derive from a human donor in a cohort sampled during active COVID-19.

The V call is TRBV6-5, the J call TRBJ1-6; no firm D call. The CDR3 spans 12 residues. The V gene's germline CDR1 is MNHEY and CDR2 SVGAGI. Trimming removed 5 bases at V and 8 bases at J, with 7 bases between. CDR3 coding DNA: TGTGCCAGCAGTCCTAACGATTCACCCCTCCACTTT. Translation gives CASSPNDSPLHF.

The rearrangement uses TRBV5-8 and TRBJ2-4; D gene ambiguous. This CDR3 is 11 amino acids long. The V gene lost 4 bases and the J gene lost 9 bases, with 8 bases spanning the gap. Germline V gene sequence: CDR1 SGHTS, CDR2 YDEGEE. The CDR3 region has the DNA TGTGCCAGCAGCAACTACGGCATTCAGTACTTC. Its translation: CASSNYGIQYF.

This sequence joins TRBV20-1 and TRBJ2-5, with 8 bases matching TRBD2. The germline CDR1 and CDR2 sequences are DFQATT and SNEGSKA (reference sequence). The CDR3 consists of 14 residues. V dropped 3 bases and J dropped 4; count of bases not matched to a gene: 7. The CDR3: CSASQASGLETQYF. The DNA for the CDR3 is TGCAGTGCTAGTCAAGCTAGCGGGTTAGAGACCCAGTACTTC.

This clone came up a few times. V usage is TRBV15 and J usage is TRBJ1-3; TRBD1 aligns across 7 bases. V trimming: 4 bases; J trimming: 2 bases; junction bases outside the gene matches: 11. CDR3 length equals 17 residues. Germline CDR1 and CDR2: LNHNV and YYDKDF (reference sequence). As DNA, the CDR3 is TGTGCCACCAGCACCCAATTTCCCGGGACAGCTGGAAACACCATATATTTT. Its translation is CATSTQFPGTAGNTIYF.

This clone was detected once. The chain is built from TRBV10-2 and TRBJ1-1; no firm D call. Trimming took 2 bases from V and 6 from J, leaving 7 bases between them. This CDR3 contains 12 residues. The germline gives CDR1 WSHSY, CDR2 SAAADI. In DNA, the CDR3 is TGCGCCAGCAGTGAGATTTCGTCTGAAGCTTTCTTT. Translated: CASSEISSEAFF.

The gene calls are TRBV5-8 and TRBJ1-6; perhaps TRBD1 as D (6 bases). Germline CDR1 reads SGHTS; CDR2 reads YDEGEE. The CDR3 totals 14 residues. V was shortened by 0 bases and J by 7 bases, with 8 bases between the two germline ends. The CDR3 region has the DNA TGTGCCAGCAGCTTGGGACAGGCCAATTCACCCCTCCACTTT. Its protein product is CASSLGQANSPLHF.

The chain employs TRBV7-8 and TRBJ1-1, with TRBD1 as a possible D gene (5 bases). The V end was cut by 0 bases, the J end by 4 bases, with 9 bases between. In germline, CDR1 is SGHVS, CDR2 FQNEAQ. The CDR3 consists of 14 residues. The CDR3 region is CASSLAGGPTEAFF. The CDR3 DNA reads TGTGCCAGCAGCTTAGCCGGGGGACCCACTGAAGCTTTCTTT.

V and J are TRBV6-4 and TRBJ2-1; D perhaps matches TRBD2 (5 bases). The V gene lost 5 bases and the J gene lost 2 bases, with 13 bases spanning the gap. The CDR3 totals 15 residues. Germline lookup yields CDR1 MRHNA and CDR2 SNTAGT. The CDR3 protein is CASSYDSGTYNEQFF. In DNA, the CDR3 is TGTGCCAGCAGTTATGATTCCGGGACCTACAATGAGCAGTTCTTC.

The gene calls are TRBV7-9 and TRBJ2-2; D is ambiguous. This CDR3 comprises 15 residues. V was clipped by 0 bases and J by 3 bases, with 8 bases between them. Germline-derived CDR1 and CDR2 are SEHNR and FQNEAQ (reference sequence). In nucleotides, the CDR3 is TGTGCCAGCAGCTTAGCGAACCTAGACACCGGGGAGCTGTTTTTT. It encodes CASSLANLDTGELFF. The full variable domain, with the rest looked up from reference TRBV7-9 and TRBJ2-2, is DTGVSQNPRHKITKRGQNVTFRCDPISEHNRLYWYRQTLGQGPEFLTYFQNEAQLEKSRLLSDRFSAERPKGSFSTLEIQRTEQGDSAMYLCASSLANLDTGELFFGEGSRLTVL.

J is TRBJ2-2 and V is TRBV6-5; 9 bases fit TRBD1. This CDR3 comprises 13 residues. V shed 7 bases and J 7 bases; nucleotides not matched to a gene: 4. Germline V gene data show CDR1 as MNHEY and CDR2 as SVGAGI. CDR3 region: CASTGTGNGELFF. CDR3 sequence (DNA): TGTGCCAGCACCGGGACAGGGAACGGGGAGCTGTTTTTT.

This clone was found a few times. The chain combines TRBV29-1 with TRBJ1-1, with TRBD1 matching 11 bases. The CDR3 is 14 residues long. The germline V gene has CDR1 SQVTM and CDR2 ANQGSEA. The ends lost 7 bases at V and 5 bases at J; junction bases unmatched: 9. The CDR3 region has the DNA TGCAGCGCCTGGACAGGGGGCGTGGGGACTGAAGCTTTCTTT. This encodes CSAWTGGVGTEAFF.

This sequence joins TRBV11-2 and TRBJ1-1, with TRBD1 matching 7 bases. The CDR3 contains 14 residues. V gave up 3 bases and J gave up 1 base; unmatched junction bases: 2. Germline CDR1 SGHAT, CDR2 FQNNGV. The CDR3 protein is CASSLGQRNTEAFF. CDR3 coding DNA: TGTGCCAGCAGCTTGGGACAGAGGAACACTGAAGCTTTCTTT. Filled out from reference TRBV11-2 and TRBJ1-1, the complete variable domain reads EAGVAQSPRYKIIEKRQSVAFWCNPISGHATLYWYQQILGQGPKLLIQFQNNGVVDDSQLPKDRFSAERLKGVDSTLKIQPAKLEDSAVYLCASSLGQRNTEAFFGQGTRLTVV.

V and J are TRBV7-9 and TRBJ1-2; 9 bases are a match to TRBD1. The CDR3 has 16 amino acids. V was pared by 5 bases and J by 4 bases, with 11 bases of the junction left unmatched. CDR1 SEHNR and CDR2 FQNEAQ come from the germline V gene (reference sequence). CDR3 loop: CASSDSWGQGGYGYTF. CDR3 in DNA: TGTGCCAGCAGCGATTCTTGGGGACAGGGAGGCTATGGCTACACCTTC. The full variable domain, in which reference TRBV7-9 and TRBJ1-2 provide the parts outside the CDR3, is DTGVSQNPRHKITKRGQNVTFRCDPISEHNRLYWYRQTLGQGPEFLTYFQNEAQLEKSRLLSDRFSAERPKGSFSTLEIQRTEQGDSAMYLCASSDSWGQGGYGYTFGSGTRLTVV.

The chain carries TRBV7-2 and TRBJ2-2, with 11 bases that match TRBD2. CDR1 and CDR2 (germline): SGHTA, FQGNSA. This CDR3 contains 16 residues. V was clipped by 8 bases and J by 3 bases; unmatched bases: 8. CDR3 nucleotide sequence: TGTGCCAGCGCGGCTAGCGGGAGGCGGGACACCGGGGAGCTGTTTTTT. Its translation is CASAASGRRDTGELFF.

The chain is built from TRBV6-1 and TRBJ1-1; a weak D match, TRBD1 (5 bases). The CDR3 runs to 13 residues. Trimming removed 2 bases at V and 10 bases at J, with 14 bases between. Germline-derived CDR1 and CDR2 are MNHNS and SASEGT. Written as DNA, the CDR3 is TGTGCCAGCAGTGAACGCAGGGCAGGTGGAGCTTTCTTT. It codes for CASSERRAGGAFF.

This chain uses TRBV27 with TRBJ2-1; perhaps TRBD1 as D (5 bases). There are 13 residues in the CDR3. Germline V gene data show CDR1 as MNHEY and CDR2 as SMNVEV (reference sequence). V shed 7 bases and J shed 3 bases, with 10 bases lying between them. CDR3 amino acids: CASIPTGYNEQFF. The CDR3 nucleotides are TGTGCCAGCATACCAACAGGCTACAATGAGCAGTTCTTC.

This chain joins TRBV29-1 and TRBJ2-5; 10 bases map to TRBD1. The germline gives CDR1 SQVTM, CDR2 ANQGSEA. The CDR3 spans 15 residues. V dropped 4 bases and J dropped 10; count of bases not matched to a gene: 15. The CDR3 is CSVVGARDRGQDQYF. The CDR3 nucleotides read TGCAGCGTTGTGGGGGCCCGGGACAGGGGCCAAGACCAGTACTTC.

This clone was seen a handful of times. V usage is TRBV6-6 and J usage is TRBJ2-7, with 7 bases lining up with TRBD2. CDR3 size: 11 residues. V trimming: 7 bases; J trimming: 6 bases; junction bases outside the gene matches: 3. Germline CDR1 MNHNY, CDR2 SVGAGI (reference sequence). The CDR3: CASMWGGEQYF. In DNA form, the CDR3 reads TGTGCCAGCATGTGGGGGGGCGAGCAGTACTTC.

The CDR3 bases are TGCGCCAGCAGCTCCACCCCGGGACTGAACTACGAGCAGTACTTC. It specifies CASSSTPGLNYEQYF. The chain links TRBV5-1 to TRBJ2-7; TRBD2 might be the D (6 bases). Trimming pared 3 bases from V and 3 bases from J, leaving 16 bases between. The CDR3 spans 15 residues. CDR1 and CDR2 from the germline V gene are SGHRS and YFSETQ.